This TCR beta chain originates from a study of blood T cell repertoires in COVID-19. This CDR3 region has 13 residues. Unmatched junction bases numbered 6, after V lost 8 bases and J lost 3 bases. Germline values: CDR1 SNHLY, CDR2 FYNNEI. Profiling relied on immunoSEQ multiplex PCR, and the TCRdb table lists in-frame clones only, not all of them. The sample has about 140,000 clones; 87% are singletons. This chain links TRBV2 with TRBJ1-1; TRBD1 matches at 7 bases. The receptor was isolated from a human donor in a cohort sampled during active COVID-19. Material for sequencing was peripheral blood. DNA for the CDR3: TGTGCCAGCTCCATAACAGGGGACACTGAAGCTTTCTTT. The encoded protein is CASSITGDTEAFF. Drawing the rest from reference TRBV2 and TRBJ1-1, the complete variable domain is EPEVTQTPSHQVTQMGQEVILRCVPISNHLYFYWYRQILGQKVEFLVSFYNNEISEKSEIFDDQFSVERPDGSNFTLKIRSTKLEDSAMYFCASSITGDTEAFFGQGTRLTVV.